This T cell receptor beta chain was identified in a study of beta chain features in type 1 diabetes. Overall study: Investigators examined roughly 99,000,000 sorted cells across all samples.

What was sequenced were expressed TCRB transcripts, since all of the isolated RNA had been reverse transcribed. Naive, central memory and regulatory T cell samples produced a mean of roughly 3.9 million reads. Measured with immunoSEQ multiplex PCR; TCRdb has only the in-frame clones, and not every one. This table holds 150,000 to 180,000 clones, approximately 10% found once. The CDR3 totals 15 residues. Germline V gives CDR1 SGHRS, CDR2 YFSETQ. Germline trimming cut 5 bases from V and 0 bases from J; bases unmatched to any gene: 3. CD4+ naive, central memory, regulatory and stem cell-like memory cells were sorted via CD45RO/CCR7/CD25/CD127/CD95/CD27.

This chain connects TRBV5-1 to TRBJ2-2; TRBD1 aligns across 8 bases. Material for sequencing was central memory CD4+ T cells from blood. This clonotype originated in a man aged 18-30 years in good health. The CDR3 loop is CASRWTGSNTGELFF. CDR3 nucleotide sequence: TGCGCCAGCAGATGGACAGGGTCGAACACCGGGGAGCTGTTTTTT.